This entry lists 21 T cell receptor beta chains sequenced from one sample in a study of blood T cells in healthy people across ages. The use of a sample-barcoded 5' primer and a J-beta primer mix characterized a second PCR of roughly 7 to 11 cycles. TCRdb independently ran MiXCR on the 5' RACE reads; one entry per CDR3 protein. In the table there are some 1.5 million distinct CDR3 sequences, approximately 28% of which are singletons. The sequencing sample was made of blood. The receptors derive from a woman aged 25 to 39 in good health.

This clonotype came up a few times. The rearrangement links TRBV6-5 to TRBJ2-4, with D possibly being TRBD2 (6 bases). Germline CDR1 MNHEY, CDR2 SVGAGI. The ends were cut back, 6 bases at V and 13 bases at J, with 19 bases in the middle. CDR3 length: 13 amino acids. The CDR3 is CASRLLTSGGQYF. CDR3 nucleotide sequence: TGTGCCAGCAGGTTACTTACATCCGGAGGGCAGTACTTC.

A note on this clonotype: One base away lies a much larger clone, so this may be a sequencing read error. The V gene is TRBV29-1, the J gene TRBJ1-2; no reliable D call. The CDR3 consists of 11 residues. Germline-derived CDR1 and CDR2 are SQVTM and ANQGSEA. This CDR3 is CGVEEGLGYTF. The CDR3 region has the DNA TGCGGCGTTGAAGAGGGCTTGGGCTACACCTTC.

The J gene is TRBJ2-6, the V gene TRBV11-2; D unclear. The CDR3 has 17 residues. Germline V CDR1 and CDR2: SGHAT, FQNNGV. The V gene lost 1 base and the J gene lost 1 base, with 11 bases spanning the gap. CDR3 nucleotide sequence: TGTGCCAGCAGCTTAGTACAGAGAAAATCTGGGGCCAACGTCCTGACTTTC. Translated: CASSLVQRKSGANVLTF.

CDR3: CAISPGTSQETQYF. The CDR3 DNA sequence: TGTGCCATCAGCCCCGGGACATCTCAAGAGACCCAGTACTTC. The J gene is TRBJ2-5, the V gene TRBV10-3; possibly TRBD1 for D (6 bases). Deletions cut 6 bases from V and 2 bases from J, with 13 bases between. The length of the CDR3 is 14 residues. Germline-derived CDR1 and CDR2 are ENHRY and SYGVKD.

This clonotype occurred a few times. The CDR3 is CASSYAFSNQPQHF. The DNA for the CDR3 is TGTGCCAGCAGTTACGCCTTCAGCAATCAGCCCCAGCATTTT. This chain links TRBV6-6 with TRBJ1-5; D remains unclear. Germline V gene sequence: CDR1 MNHNY, CDR2 SVGAGI (reference sequence). The length of the CDR3 is 14 residues. Trimming stripped 2 bases from V and 1 base from J, with 6 bases between.

The genes are TRBV7-2 and TRBJ2-5; D possibly uses TRBD1 or TRBD2 (5 bases each). The closer fit of TRBJ2-7 to the DNA end suggests the J call may be wrong. The CDR3 runs to 14 residues. CDR1 and CDR2 from the germline V gene are SGHTA and FQGNSA. The CDR3 bases are TGTGCCAGCAGCGCCAGGGACCTCGCGTACGAGCAGTACTTC. It encodes CASSARDLAYEQYF.

Concerning this clonotype: The germline gene is not matched at one end of the junction; a read error may be the cause. This sequence joins TRBV6-5 and TRBJ2-1, with TRBD2 as a possible D gene (7 bases). This CDR3 contains 15 residues. Germline V gene sequence: CDR1 MNHEY, CDR2 SVGAGI. CDR3 DNA: TGTGCCACGGGGGAGGGGGGTGCAGTTTATAATGGGCAGTTCTTC. Its protein product is CATGEGGAVYNGQFF.

V usage is TRBV5-1 and J usage is TRBJ1-1, with D possibly matching TRBD1 (6 bases). This CDR3 has 14 residues. V shed 4 bases and J shed 2 bases, with 12 bases lying between them. Germline V gene lookup returns CDR1 SGHRS and CDR2 YFSETQ. The CDR3 here is CASSHRELNTEAFF. The CDR3 coding sequence is TGCGCCAGCAGCCACAGGGAGCTCAACACTGAAGCTTTCTTT. The complete variable domain, with remaining parts taken from reference TRBV5-1 and TRBJ1-1, reads KAGVTQTPRYLIKTRGQQVTLSCSPISGHRSVSWYQQTPGQGLQFLFEYFSETQRNKGNFPGRFSGRQFSNSRSEMNVSTLELGDSALYLCASSHRELNTEAFFGQGTRLTVV.

At least ten counts were recorded for this clonotype. V is TRBV7-2 and J is TRBJ1-1, with a possible D match to TRBD1 (5 bases). The CDR3 is 14 residues long. V was cut by 6 bases and J by 1 base, with 12 bases left in between. Germline V gene sequence: CDR1 SGHTA, CDR2 FQGNSA. The CDR3 DNA reads as TGTGCCAGCAGTTTGCAGGGAAGGAACACTGAAGCTTTCTTT. It translates to CASSLQGRNTEAFF. The whole variable domain, remainder taken from reference TRBV7-2 and TRBJ1-1, is GAGVSQSPSNKVTEKGKDVELRCDPISGHTALYWYRQSLGQGLEFLIYFQGNSAPDKSGLPSDRFSAERTGGSVSTLTIQRTQQEDSAVYLCASSLQGRNTEAFFGQGTRLTVV.

The chain combines TRBV4-2 with TRBJ2-3, with TRBD2 as a possible D gene (7 bases). The CDR3 totals 16 residues. V was cut by 5 bases and J by 4 bases, with 19 bases left in between. From germline, CDR1 is LGHNA and CDR2 YNFKEQ. The CDR3 sequence: CASSSPPGGGADTQYF. The DNA for the CDR3 is TGTGCCAGCAGCTCGCCCCCGGGGGGCGGCGCAGATACGCAGTATTTT.

This clonotype appeared many times. V and J are TRBV6-5 and TRBJ2-7; possibly TRBD2 for D (5 bases). V lost 0 bases and J lost 0, with 15 bases in between. This CDR3 is 17 amino acids long. In germline, CDR1 is MNHEY, CDR2 SVGAGI. Here the CDR3 DNA reads TGTGCCAGCAGTTACTCATCACTAGGACCATACTCCTACGAGCAGTACTTC. Translated, it gives CASSYSSLGPYSYEQYF.

This clonotype was recorded at least ten times. The chain has TRBV5-1 and TRBJ2-1; tentative D call: TRBD2 (6 bases). Deletions cut 7 bases from V and 4 bases from J, with 9 bases between. In germline, CDR1 is SGHRS, CDR2 YFSETQ. The CDR3 length is 12 residues. CDR3 loop: CASRDFYNEQFF. The CDR3 DNA reads TGCGCCAGCCGGGACTTTTACAATGAGCAGTTCTTC. Full variable domain (remainder filled in from reference TRBV5-1 and TRBJ2-1): KAGVTQTPRYLIKTRGQQVTLSCSPISGHRSVSWYQQTPGQGLQFLFEYFSETQRNKGNFPGRFSGRQFSNSRSEMNVSTLELGDSALYLCASRDFYNEQFFGPGTRLTVL.

The chain links TRBV6-5 to TRBJ2-7, with 8 bases matching TRBD1. Looked up from germline, CDR1 is MNHEY and CDR2 is SVGAGI. The trim removed 2 bases at V and 2 bases at J, leaving 5 bases unmatched. There are 15 residues in the CDR3. CDR3: CASSYEGTGPYEQYF. The CDR3 nucleotides are TGTGCCAGCAGTTACGAGGGGACAGGCCCCTACGAGCAGTACTTC.

This clonotype was counted between two and nine times. The chain uses TRBV14 and TRBJ1-1; D gene unclear. The CDR3 totals 13 residues. Germline loops: CDR1 SGHDN, CDR2 FVKESK. V was cut by 2 bases and J by 0 bases, with 4 bases left in between. The CDR3 here is CASSQHMNTEAFF. For the CDR3, the DNA is TGTGCCAGCAGCCAACATATGAACACTGAAGCTTTCTTT.

This clonotype was counted between two and nine times. The V and J genes are TRBV11-2 and TRBJ2-1; 9 positions agree with TRBD2. Germline V gives CDR1 SGHAT, CDR2 FQNNGV. With V trimmed by 1 base and J by 14 bases, 9 bases remained unmatched. The CDR3 is made up of 14 amino acids. The CDR3 spells CASSLATALAGEFF. The DNA for the CDR3 is TGTGCCAGCAGCTTAGCCACCGCGTTAGCGGGAGAGTTCTTC.

Comment on this clonotype: The junction shows a germline mismatch at one end, possibly a read error. The chain employs TRBV3-1 and TRBJ2-4, with D perhaps assigned TRBD1 or TRBD2 (5 bases each). The germline gives CDR1 LGHDT, CDR2 YNNKEL (reference sequence). The CDR3 spans 15 residues. The CDR3 DNA reads as TGTGCCGGCAGTCCAGGGAGAGGTGCCTACAATGAGCAGTACTTC. Its translation is CAGSPGRGAYNEQYF.

The chain combines TRBV5-1 with TRBJ1-1; 8 positions match TRBD1. CDR3 length equals 15 residues. Germline CDR1 SGHRS, CDR2 YFSETQ. The J segment lost 7 bases and the V segment lost 0 bases, leaving 8 bases of the junction unmatched. The DNA for the CDR3 is TGCGCCAGCAGCTTGGGTGGGACAGGCGATCGTGAAGCTTTCTTT. Encoded protein: CASSLGGTGDREAFF.

This clonotype was recorded many times. V usage is TRBV3-1 and J usage is TRBJ2-5, with D perhaps given as TRBD1 or TRBD2 (8 bases each). The germline V gene encodes CDR1 LGHDT and CDR2 YNNKEL (reference sequence). CDR3 size: 17 residues. Trimming shortened V by 5 bases and J by 4 bases, and 23 bases separated the two germline ends. This CDR3 is CASSGQGLGYGRETQYF. DNA for the CDR3: TGTGCCAGCAGCGGACAGGGACTAGGATACGGTAGAGAGACCCAGTACTTC.

This clonotype came up a few times. V is TRBV12-3 or TRBV12-4 and J is TRBJ1-2; D is undetermined. The V and J ends lost 3 bases and 8 bases respectively, with 16 bases between them. The length of the CDR3 is 14 residues. As DNA, the CDR3 is TGTGCCAGCAGTTTGCCCCGGCGGTCCGGGGGCTACACCTTC. Translation: CASSLPRRSGGYTF.

This clonotype turned up a few times. The chain uses TRBV21-1 and TRBJ2-7. TRBV21-1 is classified as a pseudogene. This CDR3 contains 16 residues. DNA of the CDR3: TGTGCCAGCAGCACTGGACCGTCTCGCCTCTCCTACGAGCAGTACTTC. Protein sequence: CASSTGPSRLSYEQYF.

This chain joins TRBV21-1 and TRBJ2-5; whether TRBD2, the table's D call, matches the DNA was not checked. TRBV21-1 is a recognized pseudogene. The CDR3 consists of 17 residues. The CDR3 reads CASSPQRPLQGGQTQYF. For the CDR3, the DNA is TGTGCCAGCAGCCCCCAGAGGCCGTTGCAGGGTGGGCAGACCCAGTACTTC.